These T cell receptor beta chains were read from a single sample in a study of T cells after posttransplantation cyclophosphamide. Here immunoSEQ multiplex PCR was the method, and the copy in TCRdb shows in-frame clones only, minus some. The sample carries about 20,000 clones, around 87% recorded once. The sequencing here drew on PBMCs, taken 359 days after allogeneic stem cell transplant with calcineurin inhibitor and methotrexate. The receptors originated from a female patient between 30 and 45 years old who received an allogeneic stem cell transplant from an unrelated donor, was CMV-positive, and had acute and chronic GVHD. The graft donor may have given rise to some T cells. Both conserved end residues are part of each CDR3. A D gene is named only where the DNA matches it firmly. Expanded clones get a size class; other rows say once, few or many, or leave the size out.

clone_size	d_call	j_call	v_call	cdr3_length	cdr3_nt	cdr3_aa
-	TRBD2	TRBJ2-2	TRBV7-6	15	TGTGCCAGCAGCTCTAGACTAGCGTACACCGGGGAGCTGTTTTTT	CASSSRLAYTGELFF
-	TRBD2	TRBJ2-1	TRBV27	17	TGTGCCAGCAGTTTGGGCCTAGCGGGAGTCCGCTACAATGAGCAGTTCTTC	CASSLGLAGVRYNEQFF
-	-	TRBJ1-6	TRBV30	12	TGTGCCTGGAGTGACAGGGATTCACCCCTCCACTTT	CAWSDRDSPLHF
-	TRBD1	TRBJ2-7	TRBV18	16	TGTGCCAGCTCACCACAGGACAGGGGGACCTCCTACGAGCAGTACTTC	CASSPQDRGTSYEQYF
-	-	TRBJ2-1	TRBV10-1	11	TGCGCCAGCAGTGCGTACAATGAGCAGTTCTTC	CASSAYNEQFF
-	TRBD2	TRBJ2-1	TRBV11-3	20	TGTGCCAGCAGCTTAGGTCGCCTAGCGGGAGCCGCACCAGACGACAATGAGCAGTTCTTC	CASSLGRLAGAAPDDNEQFF
-	TRBD1	TRBJ1-3	TRBV6-1	16	TGTGCCAGCAGTGAGCGGACAGGGATAGGTGGAAACACCATATATTTT	CASSERTGIGGNTIYF
-	-	TRBJ2-7	TRBV6-5	12	TGTGCCAGCAGTTACGACAGATACGAGCAGTACTTC	CASSYDRYEQYF
-	-	TRBJ1-4	TRBV5-1	14	TGCGCCAGCAGTTTTTCCGGGGTTGATGAAAAACTGTTTTTT	CASSFSGVDEKLFF
few	-	TRBJ2-2	TRBV7-8	14	TGTGCCAGCAGCTTAGGACTGAACACCGGGGAGCTGTTTTTT	CASSLGLNTGELFF
-	-	TRBJ1-1	TRBV18	15	TGTGCCAGCTCACCTGGGGGCTCCATGAACACTGAAGCTTTCTTT	CASSPGGSMNTEAFF
-	TRBD1	TRBJ2-2	TRBV29-1	13	TGCAGCGTTGTAGTGACAGGGGCCGGGGAGCTGTTTTTT	CSVVVTGAGELFF
-	TRBD1	TRBJ1-2	TRBV2	13	TGTGCCAGCAGTGGACAGGGGGCTGGTGGCTACACCTTC	CASSGQGAGGYTF
-	-	TRBJ1-2	TRBV19	14	TGTGCCAGTAGTATAAATAGGTGGGGAGAAGGCTACACCTTC	CASSINRWGEGYTF
-	TRBD1	TRBJ2-1	TRBV29-1	13	TGCAGCGGGGGACAGGTTTTACGGGATGAGCAGTTCTTC	CSGGQVLRDEQFF
-	-	TRBJ1-1	TRBV29-1	13	TGCAGCGTTGAGGCACAGGGTGGCTTTGAAGCTTTCTTT	CSVEAQGGFEAFF
-	TRBD1	TRBJ2-1	TRBV5-4	15	TGTGCCAGCAGCTTGGAGGGGGCCCGGGGTCATGAGCAGTTCTTC	CASSLEGARGHEQFF
-	TRBD2	TRBJ2-7	TRBV27	16	TGTGCCAGCAGTTTATTACTAGCGGGAGGGCCCGACGAGCAGTACTTC	CASSLLLAGGPDEQYF
-	-	TRBJ1-5	TRBV19	16	TGTGCCAGTAGAAACGAAGGGGGTAATAGCAATCAGCCCCAGCATTTT	CASRNEGGNSNQPQHF
-	-	TRBJ2-6	TRBV7-9	17	TGTGCCAGCAGCTTGGCGGCGGTTCTCTCTGGGGCCAACGTCCTGACTTTC	CASSLAAVLSGANVLTF
-	TRBD1	TRBJ2-3	TRBV7-9	14	TGTGCCAGCAGCCCCAGGACAGGGGAAGATACGCAGTATTTT	CASSPRTGEDTQYF
-	-	TRBJ2-1	TRBV30	11	TGTGCCTGGAGTGTAAGCCTTCAGCAGTTCTTC	CAWSVSLQQFF
-	-	TRBJ2-1	TRBV2	8	TGTGCCACCCCAGAGCAGTTCTTC	CATPEQFF
-	TRBD1	TRBJ2-5	TRBV2	12	TGTGCCAGCGAGACAGGGCAGGAGACCCAGTACTTC	CASETGQETQYF
-	TRBD2	TRBJ2-7	TRBV5-4	15	TGTGCCAGCAGCTTGGCTAGCGGGAGCTCCTACGAGCAGTACTTC	CASSLASGSSYEQYF
-	-	TRBJ2-1	TRBV29-1	14	TGCAGCGGGTGTCGGGATCGAGCTTGCAATGAGCAGTTCTTC	CSGCRDRACNEQFF
-	-	TRBJ1-2	TRBV11-3	14	TGTGCCAGCGCATCCGAGGCGTTGGTCGGGGGCTACACCTTC	CASASEALVGGYTF
few	-	TRBJ1-1	TRBV4-1	14	TGCGCCAGCAGCCAAGATCCCCGGGGCACTGAAGCTTTCTTT	CASSQDPRGTEAFF
-	TRBD1	TRBJ1-4	TRBV9	15	TGTGCCAGCAGTGAATCCGGGACAGGGAATGAAAAACTGTTTTTT	CASSESGTGNEKLFF
-	TRBD1	TRBJ1-2	TRBV6-5	15	TGTGCCAGCAGACCCCCGGACAGGGACTTCTATGGCTACACCTTC	CASRPPDRDFYGYTF
-	TRBD2	TRBJ2-5	TRBV10-3	15	TGTGCCATCAGTGATGGGGGACTAGCCTGGGAGACCCAGTACTTC	CAISDGGLAWETQYF